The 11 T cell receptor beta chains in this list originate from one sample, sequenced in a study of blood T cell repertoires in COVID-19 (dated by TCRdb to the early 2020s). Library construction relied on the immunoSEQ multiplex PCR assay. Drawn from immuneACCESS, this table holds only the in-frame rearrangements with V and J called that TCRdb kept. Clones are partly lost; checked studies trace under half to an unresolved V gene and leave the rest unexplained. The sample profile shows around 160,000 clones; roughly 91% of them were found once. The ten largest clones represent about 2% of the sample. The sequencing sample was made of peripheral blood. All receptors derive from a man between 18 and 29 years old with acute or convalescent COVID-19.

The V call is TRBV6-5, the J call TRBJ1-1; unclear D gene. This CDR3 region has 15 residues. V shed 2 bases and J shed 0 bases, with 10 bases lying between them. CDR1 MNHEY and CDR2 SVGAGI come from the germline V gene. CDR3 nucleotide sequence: TGTGCCAGCAGTTACATACACAGTCTGAACACTGAAGCTTTCTTT. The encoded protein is CASSYIHSLNTEAFF.

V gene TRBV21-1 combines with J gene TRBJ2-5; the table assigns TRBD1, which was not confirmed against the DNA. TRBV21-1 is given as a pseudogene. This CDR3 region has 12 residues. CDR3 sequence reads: CASTTGLETQYF. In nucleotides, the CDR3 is TGTGCCAGCACCACAGGTTTAGAGACCCAGTACTTC.

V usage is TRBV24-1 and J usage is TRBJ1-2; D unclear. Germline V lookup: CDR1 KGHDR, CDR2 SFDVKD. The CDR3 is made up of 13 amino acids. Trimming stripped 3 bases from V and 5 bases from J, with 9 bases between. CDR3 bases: TGTGCCACCAGTGATCCCCGCGGGTATGGCTACACCTTC. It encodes CATSDPRGYGYTF.

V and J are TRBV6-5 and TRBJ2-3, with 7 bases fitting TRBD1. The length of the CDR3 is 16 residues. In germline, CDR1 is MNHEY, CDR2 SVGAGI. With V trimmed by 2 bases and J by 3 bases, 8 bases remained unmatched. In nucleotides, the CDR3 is TGTGCCAGCAGTTACGGCAGGGGGTTTAAAACAGATACGCAGTATTTT. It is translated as CASSYGRGFKTDTQYF.

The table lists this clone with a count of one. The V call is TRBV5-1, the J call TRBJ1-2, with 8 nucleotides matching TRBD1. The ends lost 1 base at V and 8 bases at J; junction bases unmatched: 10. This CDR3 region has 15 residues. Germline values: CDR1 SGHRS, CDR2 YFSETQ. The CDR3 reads CASSLTIQGASGYTF. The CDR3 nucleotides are TGCGCCAGCAGCTTGACAATTCAGGGGGCATCGGGCTACACCTTC. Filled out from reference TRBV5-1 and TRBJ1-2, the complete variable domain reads KAGVTQTPRYLIKTRGQQVTLSCSPISGHRSVSWYQQTPGQGLQFLFEYFSETQRNKGNFPGRFSGRQFSNSRSEMNVSTLELGDSALYLCASSLTIQGASGYTFGSGTRLTVV.

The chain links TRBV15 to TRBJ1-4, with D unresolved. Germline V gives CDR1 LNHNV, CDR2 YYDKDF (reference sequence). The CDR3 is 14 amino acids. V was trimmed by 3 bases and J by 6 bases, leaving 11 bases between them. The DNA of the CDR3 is TGTGCCACCAGCAGGGAGGGTGTGGATGAAAAACTGTTTTTT. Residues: CATSREGVDEKLFF.

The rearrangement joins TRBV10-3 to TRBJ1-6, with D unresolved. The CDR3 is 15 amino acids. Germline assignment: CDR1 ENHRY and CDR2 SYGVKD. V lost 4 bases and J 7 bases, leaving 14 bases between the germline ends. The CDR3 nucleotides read TGTGCCATCAGTGCCGACCCCACCGGGAATTCACCCCTCCACTTT. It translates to CAISADPTGNSPLHF.

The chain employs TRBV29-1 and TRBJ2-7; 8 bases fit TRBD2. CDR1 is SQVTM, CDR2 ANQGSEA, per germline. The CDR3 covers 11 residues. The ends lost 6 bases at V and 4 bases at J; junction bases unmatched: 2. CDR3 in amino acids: CSVLAGYEQYF. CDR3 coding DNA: TGCAGCGTCCTAGCGGGTTACGAGCAGTACTTC.

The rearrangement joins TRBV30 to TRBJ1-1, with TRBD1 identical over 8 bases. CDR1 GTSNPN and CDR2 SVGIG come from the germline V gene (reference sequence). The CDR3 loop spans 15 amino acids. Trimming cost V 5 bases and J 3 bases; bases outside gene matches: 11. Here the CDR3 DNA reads TGTGCCTGGGGAAGGACAGGGAGAGGGTACACTGAAGCTTTCTTT. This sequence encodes CAWGRTGRGYTEAFF.

CDR3 sequence (DNA): TGTGCCAGTAGTACGGGACAGCCGAACACCGGGGAGCTGTTTTTT. As protein: CASSTGQPNTGELFF. The chain carries TRBV19 and TRBJ2-2; the match to TRBD1 covers 7 bases. The CDR3 covers 15 residues. V trimming: 4 bases; J trimming: 0 bases; junction bases outside the gene matches: 2. CDR1 and CDR2 from the germline V gene are LNHDA and SQIVND (reference sequence).

This CDR3 reads CASSRLDRGYGYTF. In DNA, the CDR3 is TGTGCCAGCAGCCGGTTGGACAGGGGCTATGGCTACACCTTC. V and J are TRBV5-6 and TRBJ1-2; the match to TRBD1 covers 9 bases. The germline gives CDR1 SGHDT, CDR2 YYEEEE. The CDR3 loop spans 14 amino acids. V was pared by 4 bases and J by 4 bases, with 5 bases of the junction left unmatched.